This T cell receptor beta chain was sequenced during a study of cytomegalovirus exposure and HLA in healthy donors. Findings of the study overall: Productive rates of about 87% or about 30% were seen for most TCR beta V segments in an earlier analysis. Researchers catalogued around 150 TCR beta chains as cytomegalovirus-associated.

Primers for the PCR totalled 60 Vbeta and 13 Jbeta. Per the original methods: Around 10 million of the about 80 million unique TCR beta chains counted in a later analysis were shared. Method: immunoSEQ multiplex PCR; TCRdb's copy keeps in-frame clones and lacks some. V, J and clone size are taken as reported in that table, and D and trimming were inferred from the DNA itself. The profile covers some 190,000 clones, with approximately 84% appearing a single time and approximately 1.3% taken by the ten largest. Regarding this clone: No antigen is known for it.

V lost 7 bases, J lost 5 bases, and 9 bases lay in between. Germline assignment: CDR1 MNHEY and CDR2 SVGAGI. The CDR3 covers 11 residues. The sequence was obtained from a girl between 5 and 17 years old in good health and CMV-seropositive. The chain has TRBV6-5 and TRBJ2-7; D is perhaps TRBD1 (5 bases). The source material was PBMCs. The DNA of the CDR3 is TGTGCCAGCAACGGACAAAACGAGCAGTACTTC. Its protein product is CASNGQNEQYF.